The source of this T cell receptor beta chain is a study of neoadjuvant anti-PD-1 for oral cavity cancer. Between the trimmed V and J ends, which lost 3 bases and 4 bases, there was a span of 15 bases. The CDR3 loop spans 14 amino acids. Germline values: CDR1 GTSNPN, CDR2 SVGIG (reference sequence). Time point reported: after neoadjuvant nivolumab, at surgical resection. Sequencing was performed with immunoSEQ multiplex PCR; in TCRdb, only in-frame clones are kept and a portion is missing. The repertoire includes tens of thousands of clones, roughly 35% of them detected once, and about a sixth sits in the top ten.

V usage is TRBV30 and J usage is TRBJ1-1, with unresolved D. The source was tumor tissue, collected after nivolumab (anti-PD-1) treatment. The clonotype was recovered from a person aged 35-79 years with oral cavity squamous cell carcinoma. The CDR3 sequence is CAWSENGVGTEAFF. CDR3 sequence (DNA): TGTGCCTGGAGCGAAAATGGGGTGGGCACTGAAGCTTTCTTT.